This T cell receptor (beta chain) was identified during a study of cytomegalovirus exposure and HLA in healthy donors. As for this clone: The antigen is unknown.

A multiplex PCR was run with 60 Vbeta primers and 13 Jbeta primers. Clones were sequenced by immunoSEQ multiplex PCR, and TCRdb holds only the in-frame ones, with some missing. The sample holds 200,000 or so clones, 55% to 75% seen once. The V gene's germline CDR1 is LNHDA and CDR2 SQIVND (reference sequence). J gave up 2 bases and V 5 bases, and 3 bases lay outside the gene matches. The CDR3 covers 15 residues. Study outcomes and limitations: Presence/absence analyses rested on an assumption that sequencing depth was roughly uniform across donors. Based on reports, TCR beta sequences accurately predicted HLA-A and HLA-B alleles for most subjects.

Sequencing was performed on PBMCs. The chain combines TRBV19 with TRBJ2-1; 10 bases line up with TRBD2. This sequence was found in a man aged 35 to 55 in good health and CMV-seropositive. CDR3 sequence reads: CASSVSGGTYNEQFF. CDR3 bases: TGTGCCAGTAGTGTTAGCGGGGGGACCTACAATGAGCAGTTCTTC.